The 19 T cell receptor beta chains listed next were all sequenced from one sample in a study of T cells in Graves' hyperthyroidism and ophthalmopathy. Amplified TCR beta CDR3 regions came from RNA transcripts. The study used the HTBI primer set for a first-round RT-PCR of the TCR CDR3. MiXCR, applied by TCRdb to the multiplex PCR reads, yields one record per CDR3 protein. Found here are some 550,000 distinct CDR3 sequences, less than 25% of them singletons; the top ten hold around 27%. The sample taken for sequencing was blood. The receptors shown here come from a man younger than 35 with Graves' hyperthyroidism.

This sequence joins TRBV12-3 or TRBV12-4 and TRBJ2-7; D not certain. The CDR3 consists of 13 residues. Trimming cost V 6 bases and J 0 bases, with 9 bases left between them. This CDR3 is CASRPVSSYEQYF. CDR3 DNA sequence: TGTGCCAGCAGGCCGGTTAGCTCCTACGAGCAGTACTTC.

This clonotype was detected a few times. A single base separates this from a much larger clone, so it may be a read error. This sequence joins TRBV28 and TRBJ1-2; D may be TRBD1 (6 bases). CDR3 size: 12 residues. Looked up from germline, CDR1 is MDHEN and CDR2 is SYDVKM. CDR3 DNA sequence: TGTGCCAGCAACAGGGAGGCCTATGGCTACAGCTTC. It encodes CASNREAYGYSF.

V is TRBV6-1 and J is TRBJ2-7; TRBD2 might be the D (5 bases). This CDR3 region has 14 residues. V was pared by 5 bases and J by 5 bases, with 16 bases between. Germline lookup yields CDR1 MNHNS and CDR2 SASEGT. CDR3 protein: CASSLAPNGNEQYF. For the CDR3, the DNA is TGTGCCAGCAGTCTAGCCCCCAATGGTAACGAGCAGTACTTC.

This clonotype was seen repeatedly, ten times or more. V gene TRBV5-1 combines with J gene TRBJ2-5, with 10 bases matching TRBD2. CDR3 length: 16 residues. The ends lost 4 bases at V and 5 bases at J; junction bases unmatched: 11. Germline lookup yields CDR1 SGHRS and CDR2 YFSETQ. CDR3 loop: CASSTDLAGALETQYF. The DNA of the CDR3 is TGCGCCAGCAGCACCGATCTAGCGGGGGCTTTGGAGACCCAGTACTTC.

This sequence joins TRBV19 and TRBJ2-4, with D possibly being TRBD2 (5 bases). The CDR3 length is 22 residues. Germline V lookup: CDR1 LNHDA, CDR2 SQIVND (reference sequence). The ends were cut back, 5 bases at V and 0 bases at J, with 32 bases in the middle. The CDR3 region has the DNA TGTGCCAGTAGTGATGGTGGGAGAGGTTCAGCAAATCAAGGTTTAGCCAAAAACATTCAGTACTTC. Residues: CASSDGGRGSANQGLAKNIQYF. The entire variable domain, with the rest obtained from reference TRBV19 and TRBJ2-4, is as follows: DGGITQSPKYLFRKEGQNVTLSCEQNLNHDAMYWYRQDPGQGLRLIYYSQIVNDFQKGDIAEGYSVSREKKESFPLTVTSAQKNPTAFYLCASSDGGRGSANQGLAKNIQYFGAGTRLSVL.

This clonotype was seen at least ten times. The J gene is TRBJ2-4, the V gene TRBV28; 8 bases agree with TRBD1. CDR1 and CDR2 from the germline V gene are MDHEN and SYDVKM. V shed 5 bases and J 6 bases; nucleotides not matched to a gene: 6. The CDR3 length is 14 residues. Here the CDR3 DNA reads TGTGCCAGCAGTACGCAGGGGGCTTCAAACATTCAGTACTTC. Protein product: CASSTQGASNIQYF.

This chain uses TRBV15 with TRBJ1-1; the match to TRBD1 covers 10 bases. V was clipped by 5 bases and J by 8 bases; unmatched bases: 11. CDR3 length equals 15 residues. CDR1 LNHNV and CDR2 YYDKDF come from the germline V gene (reference sequence). The CDR3 nucleotides are TGTGCCACCAGCGGCCGGGACAGGGGTTCGAGGGAAGCTTTCTTT. Translation: CATSGRDRGSREAFF.

The V gene is TRBV6-1, the J gene TRBJ1-1; no firm D call. Trimming removed 10 bases at V and 5 bases at J, with 20 bases between. The length of the CDR3 is 14 residues. Germline assignment: CDR1 MNHNS and CDR2 SASEGT. The CDR3 region is CATHAPGKRTEAFF. Written as DNA, the CDR3 is TGTGCCACCCATGCTCCGGGGAAGAGGACTGAAGCTTTCTTT.

This clonotype was observed many times. The CDR3 nucleotides are TGTGCCAGCAGTGAACTAAGGGGGCCTGAAGCTTTCTTT. Amino acid sequence: CASSELRGPEAFF. The chain carries TRBV25-1 and TRBJ1-1; 7 bases line up with TRBD1. Germline-derived CDR1 and CDR2 are MGHDK and SYGVNS. This CDR3 is built from 13 residues. V lost 2 bases and J lost 6; bases outside the gene matches: 3.

There are many counts of this clonotype. The chain employs TRBV7-2 and TRBJ1-3; D is unresolved. V was clipped by 3 bases and J by 2 bases, with 11 bases between them. The CDR3 length is 15 residues. Germline V gives CDR1 SGHTA, CDR2 FQGNSA. The CDR3 reads CASSFAGRAGNTIYF. In DNA, the CDR3 is TGTGCCAGCAGCTTCGCCGGAAGGGCTGGAAACACCATATATTTT.

CDR3 nucleotides: TGTGCCAGCAGGCTATCTGGGTCGCGGGGGGCCAACGTCCTGACTTTC. It codes for CASRLSGSRGANVLTF. V gene TRBV28 combines with J gene TRBJ2-6; D ambiguous. Germline values: CDR1 MDHEN, CDR2 SYDVKM. This CDR3 region has 16 residues. Trimming shortened V by 6 bases and J by 4 bases, and 16 bases separated the two germline ends.

The chain is built from TRBV12-3 or TRBV12-4 and TRBJ1-2, with D possibly being TRBD1 (6 bases). The ends were cut back, 8 bases at V and 5 bases at J, with 24 bases in the middle. The CDR3 covers 16 residues. CDR3 DNA sequence: TGTGCCAGCCGCCCGGGGGGCGCGATTTTATCATATGGCTACACCTTC. Amino acids: CASRPGGAILSYGYTF.

This chain connects TRBV2 to TRBJ2-5, with 12 bases fitting TRBD2. V was pared by 5 bases and J by 4 bases, with 8 bases of the junction left unmatched. The germline CDR1 and CDR2 sequences are SNHLY and FYNNEI. This CDR3 comprises 16 residues. CDR3 loop: CASSNPGLAGPETQYF. The CDR3, as DNA: TGTGCCAGCAGTAACCCTGGACTAGCGGGACCAGAGACCCAGTACTTC.

This clonotype was seen repeatedly, ten times or more. The genes are TRBV14 and TRBJ1-2; no clear D. CDR1 SGHDN and CDR2 FVKESK come from the germline V gene. The CDR3 has 14 amino acids. The V gene lost 1 base and the J gene lost 0 bases, with 6 bases spanning the gap. For the CDR3, the DNA is TGTGCCAGCAGCCAAGCTCCAGCTAACTATGGCTACACCTTC. Translation gives CASSQAPANYGYTF.

The chain employs TRBV7-2 and TRBJ2-7, with D perhaps TRBD1 (5 bases). Trimming left V 1 base short and J 5 bases short, with 12 bases between. The germline CDR1 and CDR2 sequences are SGHTA and FQGNSA. The CDR3 loop spans 14 amino acids. CDR3 protein: CASSLDRTTDEQYF. The CDR3 coding sequence is TGTGCCAGCAGCTTAGACAGGACGACTGACGAGCAGTACTTC. Variable domain in full (rest from reference TRBV7-2 and TRBJ2-7): GAGVSQSPSNKVTEKGKDVELRCDPISGHTALYWYRQSLGQGLEFLIYFQGNSAPDKSGLPSDRFSAERTGGSVSTLTIQRTQQEDSAVYLCASSLDRTTDEQYFGPGTRLTVT.

This chain joins TRBV5-1 and TRBJ1-1, with D maybe TRBD1 (6 bases). Germline-derived CDR1 and CDR2 are SGHRS and YFSETQ. The CDR3 consists of 16 residues. V dropped 3 bases and J dropped 4 bases, with 19 bases sitting between them. DNA of the CDR3: TGCGCCAGCAGCTCCAGAGGAGGGGGTTACGGCACTGAAGCTTTCTTT. Translating it yields CASSSRGGGYGTEAFF.

This clonotype was recorded at least ten times. The chain joins TRBV20-1 to TRBJ1-2, with D possibly matching TRBD1 (5 bases). Germline loops: CDR1 DFQATT, CDR2 SNEGSKA (reference sequence). The CDR3 has 14 residues. V was clipped by 6 bases and J by 3 bases, with 17 bases between them. This CDR3 reads CSARGAGRHYGYTF. CDR3 in DNA: TGCAGTGCCCGAGGGGCAGGGCGTCACTATGGCTACACCTTC.

The chain is built from TRBV6-1 and TRBJ2-4, with D perhaps TRBD2 (6 bases). V was pared by 11 bases and J by 0 bases, with 11 bases between. Germline assignment: CDR1 MNHNS and CDR2 SASEGT. The CDR3 sequence is 13 residues long. In DNA form, the CDR3 reads TGTGCCTCACGGGAGTTAGCCAAAAACATTCAGTACTTC. This codes for CASRELAKNIQYF.

With respect to this clonotype: This likely comes from a read error, as the CDR3 has no conserved phenylalanine or tryptophan at its end. The chain links TRBV6-1 to TRBJ2-7; D perhaps matches TRBD2 (5 bases). Trimming removed 11 bases from V and 1 base from J, with 15 bases in between. CDR3 length: 13 amino acids. CDR1 and CDR2 (germline): MNHNS, SASEGT. CDR3 loop: CAVTRATSYEQYY. DNA of the CDR3: TGTGCCGTAACTAGGGCGACGTCCTACGAGCAGTACTAC.